The source of this T cell receptor (beta chain) is a study of T-cell memory formation after mild COVID-19. TCRdb called the 5' RACE reads again in MiXCR, with one record for every CDR3 protein. The table includes a few hundred thousand distinct CDR3 sequences, around 15% detected once. This sequence was found in a man aged 18-30 years who had mild COVID-19 (a few samples of this study predate the infection). Cell type and time point are not known. The material sequenced was PBMCs or a T cell subset sorted from them (not recorded which).

CDR3 loop: CASSDPAGSAIYEQFF. The CDR3, as DNA: TGTGCCAGCAGCGACCCAGCCGGGTCGGCAATCTATGAGCAGTTCTTC. This sequence joins TRBV5-6 and TRBJ2-1; D gene unclear. V lost 4 bases, J lost 8 bases, and 22 bases lay in between. The CDR3 consists of 16 residues. Germline V lookup: CDR1 SGHDT, CDR2 YYEEEE. The complete variable domain, with remaining parts taken from reference TRBV5-6 and TRBJ2-1, reads DAGVTQSPTHLIKTRGQQVTLRCSPKSGHDTVSWYQQALGQGPQFIFQYYEEEERQRGNFPDRFSGHQFPNYSSELNVNALLLGDSALYLCASSDPAGSAIYEQFFGPGTRLTVL.